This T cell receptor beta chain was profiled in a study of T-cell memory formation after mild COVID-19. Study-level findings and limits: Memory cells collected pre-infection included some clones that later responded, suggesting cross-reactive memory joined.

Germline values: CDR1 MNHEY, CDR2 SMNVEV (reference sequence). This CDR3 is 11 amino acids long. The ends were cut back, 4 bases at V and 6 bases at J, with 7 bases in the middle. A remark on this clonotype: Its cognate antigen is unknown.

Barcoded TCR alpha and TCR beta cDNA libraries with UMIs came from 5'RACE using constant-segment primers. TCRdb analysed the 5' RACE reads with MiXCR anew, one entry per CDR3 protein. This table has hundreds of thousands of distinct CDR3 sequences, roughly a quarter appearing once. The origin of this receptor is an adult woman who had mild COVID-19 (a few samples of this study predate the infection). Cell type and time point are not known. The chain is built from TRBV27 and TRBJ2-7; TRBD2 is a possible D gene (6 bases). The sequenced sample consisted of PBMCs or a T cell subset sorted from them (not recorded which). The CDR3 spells CASSWGGEQYF. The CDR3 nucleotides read TGTGCCAGCAGTTGGGGAGGCGAGCAGTACTTC.